Listed here are 27 T cell receptor beta chains from one sample, sequenced in a study of read filtering for tumor transcriptome and immune sequencing. From around 440 ng of RNA, a library with molecular barcoded alpha/delta and beta/gamma adaptors was made. In TCRdb, the reads were re-called with MiXCR into one record per CDR3 protein. The sample carries 46,000 or so distinct CDR3 sequences, roughly 19% recorded once. Sequenced sample: a population of CD138-negative cells sorted from bone marrow. Source of these receptors: a donor aged 40 or over with multiple myeloma.

This clonotype was seen ten or more times. V is TRBV7-2 and J is TRBJ2-2, with 12 bases lining up with TRBD2. Germline loops: CDR1 SGHTA, CDR2 FQGNSA. The junction had 8 bases not matched to a gene; V was cut back by 5 bases and J by 4 bases. CDR3 size: 17 residues. The CDR3, as DNA: TGTGCCAGCAGCGTTCGTCAGGGACTAGCGGGCACCGGGGAGCTGTTTTTT. Translation gives CASSVRQGLAGTGELFF.

This clonotype was seen at least ten times. The chain links TRBV28 to TRBJ1-5, with D maybe TRBD1 (5 bases). CDR1 MDHEN and CDR2 SYDVKM come from the germline V gene. This CDR3 region has 19 residues. Between the trimmed V and J ends, which lost 5 bases and 2 bases, there was a span of 25 bases. This CDR3 is CASSPLQEQTAYGNQPQHF. CDR3 coding DNA: TGTGCCAGCAGTCCACTACAGGAGCAAACGGCCTATGGCAATCAGCCCCAGCATTTT.

This clonotype was found many times. The rearrangement joins TRBV20-1 to TRBJ2-7; TRBD1 matches 7 bases. The germline V gene encodes CDR1 DFQATT and CDR2 SNEGSKA (reference sequence). The V gene end was trimmed by 0 bases and the J gene end by 6 bases; junction bases not matched to a gene: 11. This CDR3 has 15 amino acids. CDR3 coding DNA: TGCAGTGCTAGAGACATGACAGGGCCCTCCCGCGAGCAGTACTTC. This sequence encodes CSARDMTGPSREQYF.

The sample holds a few counts of this clonotype. A much more abundant neighbour one base away suggests this may be a read error. DNA for the CDR3: TGCAGCGTTGAAGGATGGGGCTACTCCTACAATGAGCAGTTCTTC. This sequence encodes CSVEGWGYSYNEQFF. The V call is TRBV29-1, the J call TRBJ2-1; D is perhaps TRBD1 (5 bases). The CDR3 runs to 15 residues. Germline CDR1 is SQVTM and CDR2 is ANQGSEA. Trimming stripped 1 base from V and 0 bases from J, with 10 bases between.

This clonotype showed up just a few times. The chain links TRBV19 to TRBJ1-3; no reliable D call. Trimming took 7 bases from V and 2 from J, leaving 3 bases between them. Germline assignment: CDR1 LNHDA and CDR2 SQIVND (reference sequence). The CDR3 runs 11 residues. The CDR3 spells CASTAGNTIYF. The CDR3 nucleotides are TGTGCCAGTACGGCTGGAAACACCATATATTTT. The full variable domain, its missing parts supplied by reference TRBV19 and TRBJ1-3, is DGGITQSPKYLFRKEGQNVTLSCEQNLNHDAMYWYRQDPGQGLRLIYYSQIVNDFQKGDIAEGYSVSREKKESFPLTVTSAQKNPTAFYLCASTAGNTIYFGEGSWLTVV.

This clonotype was detected ten times or more. The chain recombines TRBV29-1 with TRBJ1-1, with D unclear. Germline CDR1 reads SQVTM; CDR2 reads ANQGSEA. Trimming pared 4 bases from V and 5 bases from J, leaving 11 bases between. The CDR3 has 12 amino acids. The DNA of the CDR3 is TGCAGCGTTGTTCGCAGTATGACTGAAGCTTTCTTT. Residues: CSVVRSMTEAFF.

The sample holds many counts of this clonotype. The rearrangement links TRBV3-1 to TRBJ2-2; D is undetermined. The germline gives CDR1 LGHDT, CDR2 YNNKEL (reference sequence). This CDR3 contains 12 residues. V was trimmed by 2 bases and J by 5 bases, leaving 3 bases between them. CDR3: CASSQRTGELFF. CDR3 in DNA: TGTGCCAGCAGCCAAAGGACCGGGGAGCTGTTTTTT.

Turning to this clonotype: A read error is the likely source, as a far larger clone sits one nucleotide away. CDR3 amino acids: CAGSGDTWNTEAFF. The CDR3 DNA follows: TGTGCCGGCAGCGGGGACACTTGGAACACTGAAGCTTTCTTT. V is TRBV7-9 and J is TRBJ1-1, with a possible D match to TRBD1 (6 bases). The CDR3 covers 14 residues. Germline CDR1 and CDR2: SEHNR and FQNEAQ (reference sequence). The whole variable domain, filled in from reference TRBV7-9 and TRBJ1-1, reads DTGVSQNPRHKITKRGQNVTFRCDPISEHNRLYWYRQTLGQGPEFLTYFQNEAQLEKSRLLSDRFSAERPKGSFSTLEIQRTEQGDSAMYLCAGSGDTWNTEAFFGQGTRLTVV.

This clonotype was found many times. The chain employs TRBV4-1 and TRBJ1-2; D remains ambiguous. Germline CDR1 is MGHRA and CDR2 is YSYEKL. The V end was cut by 0 bases, the J end by 2 bases, with 10 bases between. This CDR3 spans 15 amino acids. The CDR3 region is CASSQEPTTNYGYTF. Here the CDR3 DNA reads TGCGCCAGCAGCCAAGAGCCAACTACGAACTATGGCTACACCTTC.

This clonotype was counted at least ten times. This chain links TRBV12-3 or TRBV12-4 with TRBJ1-6; D perhaps matches TRBD1 (5 bases). V lost 6 bases and J lost 10, with 16 bases in between. The CDR3 is 14 amino acids. As DNA, the CDR3 is TGTGCCAGCAGCTCCCCCCCCCGGGGGTCACCCCTCCACTTT. Its protein is CASSSPPRGSPLHF.

This clonotype has a count of ten or more. The chain joins TRBV28 to TRBJ2-5, with D perhaps TRBD2 (5 bases). Trimming took 5 bases from V and 4 from J, leaving 11 bases between them. Per the germline V gene, CDR1 is MDHEN and CDR2 is SYDVKM. The CDR3 contains 13 residues. The CDR3 is CASSPGLVETQYF. DNA for the CDR3: TGTGCCAGCAGTCCCGGACTGGTAGAGACCCAGTACTTC.

This clonotype has at least ten counts. The rearrangement uses TRBV12-3 or TRBV12-4 and TRBJ1-1; tentatively, D is TRBD1 (5 bases). Deletions cut 7 bases from V and 0 bases from J, with 9 bases between. This CDR3 is 13 amino acids long. CDR3 sequence reads: CASTQGLNTEAFF. CDR3 sequence (DNA): TGTGCCAGCACCCAGGGCCTGAACACTGAAGCTTTCTTT.

With respect to this clonotype: A read error may explain this, as a much larger clone is one base away. The CDR3 does not end in the conserved phenylalanine or tryptophan, so this is likely a read error. The V and J genes are TRBV29-1 and TRBJ2-2; D may match TRBD1 or TRBD2 (5 bases each). The CDR3 totals 14 residues. The V and J ends lost 2 bases and 0 bases respectively, with 7 bases between them. CDR1 and CDR2 (germline): SQVTM, ANQGSEA. CDR3 residues: CSVERGANTGELFS. The CDR3 DNA reads as TGCAGCGTTGAACGAGGGGCGAACACCGGGGAGCTGTTTTCT.

This clonotype was seen ten or more times. The chain uses TRBV6-5 and TRBJ2-1, with 9 bases matching TRBD2. CDR1 and CDR2 (germline): MNHEY, SVGAGI. This CDR3 is built from 17 residues. The ends lost 6 bases at V and 10 bases at J; junction bases unmatched: 19. CDR3 DNA sequence: TGTGCCAGCAGGCTTGAATCCACCGGACTAGCGACTATAGAGCAGTTCTTC. It codes for CASRLESTGLATIEQFF.

At least ten counts were recorded for this clonotype. V and J are TRBV11-1 and TRBJ2-2; D possibly corresponds to TRBD2 (5 bases). The length of the CDR3 is 15 residues. V lost 3 bases and J 4 bases, leaving 12 bases between the germline ends. CDR1 and CDR2 from the germline V gene are SGHAT and FQDESV (reference sequence). CDR3 in amino acids: CASSFEGGVTGELFF. CDR3 nucleotide sequence: TGTGCCAGCAGCTTTGAGGGCGGAGTCACCGGGGAGCTGTTTTTT.

In this sample, this clonotype turned up many times. The gene calls are TRBV18 and TRBJ1-1; TRBD1 matches at 9 bases. This CDR3 spans 14 amino acids. Germline values: CDR1 KGHSH, CDR2 LQKENI. Trimming at V came to 5 bases and at J to 3 bases, leaving 4 bases not matched to a gene. CDR3 loop: CASSTGQGYTEAFF. DNA of the CDR3: TGTGCCAGCTCAACCGGACAGGGGTACACTGAAGCTTTCTTT.

The chain uses TRBV20-1 and TRBJ1-5; 8 bases line up with TRBD1. CDR1 and CDR2 from the germline V gene are DFQATT and SNEGSKA (reference sequence). CDR3 length: 16 residues. With V trimmed by 2 bases and J by 4 bases, 10 bases remained unmatched. The CDR3 nucleotides read TGCAGTGCTAGACCTTGGACAGGGTCGTTGAATCAGCCCCAGCATTTT. It yields the protein CSARPWTGSLNQPQHF.

This clonotype was detected many times. V and J are TRBV29-1 and TRBJ2-3, with 7 bases that match TRBD2. Germline V gene sequence: CDR1 SQVTM, CDR2 ANQGSEA. V dropped 6 bases and J dropped 0; count of bases not matched to a gene: 6. The CDR3 consists of 14 residues. The chain's CDR3 is CSVTGGVSTDTQYF. For the CDR3, the DNA is TGCAGCGTGACGGGGGGAGTAAGCACAGATACGCAGTATTTT.

This clonotype was recorded many times. This chain links TRBV18 with TRBJ2-2; D possibly corresponds to TRBD1 (5 bases). This CDR3 has 15 amino acids. Trimming cost V 0 bases and J 4 bases, with 9 bases left between them. Germline V gene data show CDR1 as KGHSH and CDR2 as LQKENI. CDR3 nucleotide sequence: TGTGCCAGCTCACCACCGGGGCGAGGCACCGGGGAGCTGTTTTTT. Translated, it gives CASSPPGRGTGELFF.

V is TRBV30 and J is TRBJ2-5; D remains unclear. Germline V lookup: CDR1 GTSNPN, CDR2 SVGIG (reference sequence). The CDR3 consists of 11 residues. The V gene lost 5 bases and the J gene lost 5 bases, with 9 bases spanning the gap. CDR3 coding DNA: TGTGCCTGGGGCGCCGAGGAGACCCAGTACTTC. It translates to CAWGAEETQYF.

This clonotype was observed many times. The genes are TRBV2 and TRBJ2-7; D ambiguous. Germline CDR1 SNHLY, CDR2 FYNNEI. This CDR3 contains 13 residues. V lost 3 bases and J lost 3, with 9 bases in between. Here the CDR3 DNA reads TGTGCCAGCAGTGATTCGTTGAACTACGAGCAGTACTTC. Protein sequence: CASSDSLNYEQYF.

Ten or more counts support this clonotype. This chain uses TRBV29-1 with TRBJ2-1; the D is unclear. This CDR3 region has 13 residues. V was trimmed by 4 bases and J by 3 bases, leaving 10 bases between them. Germline V gene data show CDR1 as SQVTM and CDR2 as ANQGSEA. The CDR3 loop is CSVGTSGYNEQFF. CDR3 in DNA: TGCAGCGTTGGAACAAGTGGCTACAATGAGCAGTTCTTC.

This clonotype was recorded at least ten times. This chain joins TRBV29-1 and TRBJ2-5; no definite D call. This CDR3 is 12 amino acids long. The germline CDR1 and CDR2 sequences are SQVTM and ANQGSEA. The germline V and J ends were trimmed by 6 bases and 3 bases, with 11 bases remaining between them. Here the CDR3 DNA reads TGCAGCGTCCTCGGCCCCAAAGAGACCCAGTACTTC. Its protein product is CSVLGPKETQYF.

The table lists this clonotype with many counts. The rearrangement joins TRBV4-3 to TRBJ2-1; 10 bases are a match to TRBD2. With V trimmed by 2 bases and J by 5 bases, 9 bases remained unmatched. The CDR3 is 17 residues long. CDR1 is LGHNA, CDR2 YSLEER, per germline. The CDR3 protein is CASSQLPSGSSNNEQFF. Written as DNA, the CDR3 is TGCGCCAGCAGCCAACTCCCTAGCGGGAGCAGCAACAATGAGCAGTTCTTC.

By share, this clonotype ranks as medium-sized. The chain combines TRBV6-2 or TRBV6-3 with TRBJ1-1, with no clear D. Trimming took off 5 bases at V and 3 bases at J, with 22 bases between the two ends. The length of the CDR3 is 17 residues. The germline gives CDR1 MNHEY, CDR2 SVGEGT. This chain's CDR3 is CASSPPGEGGMYTEAFF. DNA for the CDR3: TGTGCCAGCAGTCCCCCTGGAGAAGGTGGGATGTACACTGAAGCTTTCTTT.

This clonotype appeared many times. CDR3 in amino acids: CASSQDGPAGIYNEQFF. CDR3 sequence (DNA): TGCGCCAGCAGCCAAGATGGGCCAGCGGGAATATACAATGAGCAGTTCTTC. V usage is TRBV4-1 and J usage is TRBJ2-1, with 7 bases identical to TRBD2. CDR3 length: 17 amino acids. Germline V lookup: CDR1 MGHRA, CDR2 YSYEKL. V gave up 0 bases and J gave up 4 bases; unmatched junction bases: 9.

The table lists this clonotype with a count of one. At one end, the junction sequence differs from germline, possibly due to a read error. The CDR3 loop reads CASAVGLNTRELFF. The CDR3, as DNA: TGTGCCAGCGCAGTCGGGCTCAACACCAGGGAGCTGTTTTTT. The J gene is TRBJ2-2, the V gene TRBV7-3; D is ambiguous. The CDR3 length is 14 residues. Germline-derived CDR1 and CDR2 are SGHTA and FQGTGA.